This T cell receptor (beta chain) was profiled in a study of tumor and adjacent non-tumor tissue in lung cancer. Study details: Aged roughly 31 to 85 years, patients included fewer than 11 men and a few women with stage I to III disease. Samples averaged around 4.2 million productive TCRbeta reads each.

A modified ARM-PCR protocol with three rounds of nested PCR amplified TCRbeta. TCRdb processed the multiplex PCR reads anew with MiXCR; each CDR3 protein has one entry. The sample holds about 200,000 distinct CDR3 sequences, over 55% seen once. Of note for this clonotype: This may be a read error, as it is one base from a much larger clone.

Looked up from germline, CDR1 is MNHEY and CDR2 is SVGEGT. This CDR3 spans 13 amino acids. The template was RNA from unsorted bulk tissue. The source of this sequence is a man between 60 and 70 years old with non-small cell lung cancer. This chain connects TRBV6-2 or TRBV6-3 to TRBJ2-7; D uncertain. Sequenced material: lung tumor tissue. Written as DNA, the CDR3 is TGTGCCAGCAGCCCCCAAAGTGGCTACGAGCATTACTTC. The encoded protein is CASSPQSGYEHYF.